Each of the 9 T cell receptor beta chains below was sequenced from the same sample in a study of shared clonotypes between healthy human individuals. CD45RO-negative cells were positively selected for CCR7, leaving out terminally differentiated effector memory CD45RA+ cells. Sequencing was performed with immunoSEQ multiplex PCR; in TCRdb, only in-frame clones are kept and a portion is missing. The profile shows roughly 2.1 million clones, roughly 91% of them singletons. Sequences were obtained from naive CD8+ T cells from PBMCs. The receptors derive from a man aged 18 to 30 in good health. Some clones in this sample may be carry-over from other donors' samples.

The chain carries TRBV29-1 and TRBJ2-1, with D tentatively TRBD1 or TRBD2 (5 bases each). Germline V lookup: CDR1 SQVTM, CDR2 ANQGSEA. The CDR3 has 13 amino acids. The V end lost 7 bases, the J end lost 3 bases, and 13 bases lay between the germline ends. As DNA, the CDR3 is TGCAGCGCAGTGGGGGTGGACTACAATGAGCAGTTCTTC. Protein: CSAVGVDYNEQFF.

The rearrangement uses TRBV27 and TRBJ2-7; the D gene could be TRBD1 or TRBD2 (7 bases each). CDR1 and CDR2 (germline): MNHEY, SMNVEV (reference sequence). This CDR3 is 13 amino acids long. Trimming took off 7 bases at V and 7 bases at J, with 17 bases between the two ends. The CDR3 is CASTPRGRGEQYF. Written as DNA, the CDR3 is TGTGCCAGCACCCCGAGGGGGCGGGGGGAGCAGTACTTC.

The chain recombines TRBV6-5 with TRBJ2-1; 8 bases map to TRBD2. Germline V CDR1 and CDR2: MNHEY, SVGAGI. CDR3 size: 13 residues. V dropped 8 bases and J dropped 8; count of bases not matched to a gene: 8. The CDR3 spells CASLGAGAYEQFF. CDR3 coding DNA: TGTGCCAGCCTCGGAGCGGGGGCGTATGAGCAGTTCTTC.

J is TRBJ1-1 and V is TRBV5-1; D gene unclear. Germline-derived CDR1 and CDR2 are SGHRS and YFSETQ. The CDR3 totals 13 residues. Trimming pared 1 base from V and 4 bases from J, leaving 8 bases between. The DNA of the CDR3 is TGCGCCAGCAGCTTGATCCGGGCCACTGAAGCTTTCTTT. Protein product: CASSLIRATEAFF.

V is TRBV27 and J is TRBJ2-7, with TRBD2 identical over 7 bases. Germline CDR1 MNHEY, CDR2 SMNVEV (reference sequence). Trimming took 7 bases from V and 3 from J; bases not matched to a gene: 12. The CDR3 has 15 amino acids. DNA of the CDR3: TGTGCCAGCACCGCTGGGGCTAGCGGAGGCTACGAGCAGTACTTC. Its translation: CASTAGASGGYEQYF.

The table lists this clone with a count of one. V gene TRBV27 combines with J gene TRBJ2-1, with 10 bases lining up with TRBD2. V lost 6 bases and J lost 8; bases outside the gene matches: 7. Germline CDR1 reads MNHEY; CDR2 reads SMNVEV (reference sequence). The CDR3 runs 14 residues. In nucleotides, the CDR3 is TGTGCCAGCAGACTAGCGGGAAGTGGCGATGAGCAGTTCTTC. This encodes CASRLAGSGDEQFF.

The V gene is TRBV9, the J gene TRBJ2-3; TRBD2 aligns across 12 bases. V shed 6 bases, J shed 6 bases, and the junction held 8 bases outside the gene matches. Germline V gene lookup returns CDR1 SGDLS and CDR2 YYNGEE. The CDR3 loop spans 15 amino acids. Written as DNA, the CDR3 is TGTGCCAGCACCCCGGGACTAGCGGGTTCCGATACGCAGTATTTT. It codes for CASTPGLAGSDTQYF.

This rearrangement joins TRBV27 to TRBJ2-7; 10 bases are shared with TRBD1. CDR1 is MNHEY, CDR2 SMNVEV, per germline (reference sequence). The J segment lost 5 bases and the V segment lost 2 bases, leaving 15 bases of the junction unmatched. The CDR3 loop spans 18 amino acids. The CDR3 sequence: CASSLGPGQGTPIDEQYF. The CDR3 nucleotides are TGTGCCAGCAGTTTAGGCCCGGGACAGGGGACACCTATAGACGAGCAGTACTTC.

This clone was observed once. The chain combines TRBV5-1 with TRBJ2-5; D unresolved. Trimming removed 4 bases at V and 0 bases at J, with 13 bases between. CDR1 is SGHRS, CDR2 YFSETQ, per germline. The CDR3 loop spans 15 amino acids. In DNA, the CDR3 is TGCGCCAGCAGCCTCGACCCCCGGGACCAAGAGACCCAGTACTTC. It translates to CASSLDPRDQETQYF.